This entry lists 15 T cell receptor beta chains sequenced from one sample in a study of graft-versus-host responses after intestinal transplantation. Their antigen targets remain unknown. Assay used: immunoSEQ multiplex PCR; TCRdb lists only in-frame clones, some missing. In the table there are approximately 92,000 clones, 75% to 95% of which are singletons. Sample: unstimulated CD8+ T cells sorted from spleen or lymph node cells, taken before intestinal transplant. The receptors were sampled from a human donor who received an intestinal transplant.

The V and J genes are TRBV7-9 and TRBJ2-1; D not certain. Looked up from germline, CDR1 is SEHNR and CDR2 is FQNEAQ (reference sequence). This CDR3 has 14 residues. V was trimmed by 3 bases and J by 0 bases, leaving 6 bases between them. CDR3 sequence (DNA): TGTGCCAGCAGCTTTTCGGGCTCCTACAATGAGCAGTTCTTC. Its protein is CASSFSGSYNEQFF.

The CDR3 DNA reads as TGTGCCAGCAGTTACTCTAGCGGGAGGTACAATGAGCAGTTCTTC. This translates into CASSYSSGRYNEQFF. The chain combines TRBV6-5 with TRBJ2-1; 10 nucleotides match TRBD2. Germline values: CDR1 MNHEY, CDR2 SVGAGI. The CDR3 has 15 residues. V gave up 0 bases and J gave up 4 bases; unmatched junction bases: 0.

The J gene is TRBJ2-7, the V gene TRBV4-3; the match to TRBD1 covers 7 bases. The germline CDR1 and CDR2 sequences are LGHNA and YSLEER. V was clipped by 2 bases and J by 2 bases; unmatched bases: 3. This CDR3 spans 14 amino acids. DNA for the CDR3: TGCGCCAGCAGCCAATGGGGACAGACCTACGAGCAGTACTTC. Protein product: CASSQWGQTYEQYF.

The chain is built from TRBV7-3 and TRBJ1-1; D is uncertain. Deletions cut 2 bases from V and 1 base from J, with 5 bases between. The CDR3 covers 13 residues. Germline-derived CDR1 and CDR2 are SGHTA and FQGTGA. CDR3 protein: CASSLVGNTEAFF. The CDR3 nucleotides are TGTGCCAGCAGCTTAGTCGGGAACACTGAAGCTTTCTTT.

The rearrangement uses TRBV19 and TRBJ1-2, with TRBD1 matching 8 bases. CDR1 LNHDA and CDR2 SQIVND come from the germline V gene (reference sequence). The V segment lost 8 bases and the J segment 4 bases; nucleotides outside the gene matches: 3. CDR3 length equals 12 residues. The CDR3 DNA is TGTGCCAGTCCTACAGGGGGCTATGGCTACACCTTC. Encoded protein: CASPTGGYGYTF.

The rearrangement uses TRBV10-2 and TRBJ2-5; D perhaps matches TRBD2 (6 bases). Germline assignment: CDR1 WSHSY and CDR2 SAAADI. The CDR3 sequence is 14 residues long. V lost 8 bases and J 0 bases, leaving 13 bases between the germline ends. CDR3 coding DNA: TGCGCCAGCGGAGGGTGGAGGTACCAAGAGACCCAGTACTTC. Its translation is CASGGWRYQETQYF.

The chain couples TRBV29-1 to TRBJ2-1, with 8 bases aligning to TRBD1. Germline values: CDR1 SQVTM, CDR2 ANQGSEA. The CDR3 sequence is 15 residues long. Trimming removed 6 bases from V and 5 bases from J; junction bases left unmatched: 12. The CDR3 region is CSVETGTGADNEQFF. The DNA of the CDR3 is TGCAGCGTAGAAACCGGGACAGGTGCAGACAATGAGCAGTTCTTC.

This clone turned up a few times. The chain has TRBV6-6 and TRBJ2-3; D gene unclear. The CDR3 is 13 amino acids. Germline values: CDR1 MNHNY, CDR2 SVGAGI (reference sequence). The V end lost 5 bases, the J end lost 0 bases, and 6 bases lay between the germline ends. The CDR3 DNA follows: TGTGCCAGCAGTGACGGGAGCACAGATACGCAGTATTTT. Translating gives CASSDGSTDTQYF.

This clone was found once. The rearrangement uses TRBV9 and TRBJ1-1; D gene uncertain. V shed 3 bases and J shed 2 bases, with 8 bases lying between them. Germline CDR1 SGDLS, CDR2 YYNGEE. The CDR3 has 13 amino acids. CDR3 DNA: TGTGCCAGCAGCGCCTCAGGTAACACTGAAGCTTTCTTT. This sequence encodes CASSASGNTEAFF.

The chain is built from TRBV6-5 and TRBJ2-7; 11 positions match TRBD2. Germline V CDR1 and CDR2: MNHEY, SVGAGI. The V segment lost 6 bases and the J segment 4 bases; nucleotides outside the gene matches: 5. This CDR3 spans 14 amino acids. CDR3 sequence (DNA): TGTGCCAGCAGCCCCGGGACTAGCGGTTACGAGCAGTACTTC. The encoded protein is CASSPGTSGYEQYF.

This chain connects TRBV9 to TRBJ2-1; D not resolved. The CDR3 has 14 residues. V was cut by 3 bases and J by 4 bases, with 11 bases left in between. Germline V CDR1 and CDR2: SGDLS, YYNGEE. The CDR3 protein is CASSDHEPYNEQFF. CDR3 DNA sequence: TGTGCCAGCAGCGACCACGAACCATACAATGAGCAGTTCTTC. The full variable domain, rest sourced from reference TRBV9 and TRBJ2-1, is DSGVTQTPKHLITATGQRVTLRCSPRSGDLSVYWYQQSLDQGLQFLIQYYNGEERAKGNILERFSAQQFPDLHSELNLSSLELGDSALYFCASSDHEPYNEQFFGPGTRLTVL.

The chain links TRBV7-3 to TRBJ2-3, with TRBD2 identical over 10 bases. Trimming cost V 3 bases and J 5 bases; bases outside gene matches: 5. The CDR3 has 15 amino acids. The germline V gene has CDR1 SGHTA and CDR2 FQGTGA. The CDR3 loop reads CASSFSGGPLDTQYF. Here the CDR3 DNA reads TGTGCCAGCAGCTTTAGCGGGGGGCCGTTAGATACGCAGTATTTT.

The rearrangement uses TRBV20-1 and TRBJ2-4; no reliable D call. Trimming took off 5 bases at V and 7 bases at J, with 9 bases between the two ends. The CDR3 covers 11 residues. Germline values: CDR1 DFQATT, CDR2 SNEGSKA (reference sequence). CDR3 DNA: TGCAGTGCTTCGCCCGGTAACATTCAGTACTTC. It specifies CSASPGNIQYF.

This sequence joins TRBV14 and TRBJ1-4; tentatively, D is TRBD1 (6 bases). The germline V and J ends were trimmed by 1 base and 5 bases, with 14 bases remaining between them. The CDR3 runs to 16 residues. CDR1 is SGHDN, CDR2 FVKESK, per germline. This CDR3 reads CASSQGSGVFNEKLFF. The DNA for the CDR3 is TGTGCCAGCAGCCAAGGGTCAGGGGTCTTCAATGAAAAACTGTTTTTT.

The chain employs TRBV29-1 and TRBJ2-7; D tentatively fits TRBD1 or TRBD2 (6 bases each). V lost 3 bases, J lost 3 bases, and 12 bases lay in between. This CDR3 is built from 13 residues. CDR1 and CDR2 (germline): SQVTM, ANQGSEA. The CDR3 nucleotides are TGCAGCGTTGAGTGGGGGGCGGACTACGAGCAGTACTTC. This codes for CSVEWGADYEQYF.